This TCR beta chain was captured in a study of blood T cell repertoires in COVID-19. Study-wide context: Material from acute and convalescent COVID-19 was sourced from the United States, Italy and Spain. The cDNA or gDNA used as material had been derived from T cells, B-cell-depleted T cells, or PBMCs.

The V end was cut by 4 bases, the J end by 2 bases, with 13 bases between. The CDR3 is 14 amino acids. CDR1 SGHRS and CDR2 YFSETQ come from the germline V gene. Per the study methods: Counts of nucleated cells, estimated from reference gene primer amplification, were obtained. Libraries were prepared by immunoSEQ multiplex PCR; TCRdb keeps only in-frame clonotypes and omits some of them. D and trimming were read from the DNA, whereas the V and J calls and clone size are those reported in that table. The data contain under 200,000 clones, around four fifths of them singletons. The genes are TRBV5-1 and TRBJ2-7; weak D call: TRBD1 (5 bases). The TCR originated in a man in his 70s with acute or convalescent COVID-19. Sample: peripheral blood. CDR3 in DNA: TGCGCCAGCAGCGGAACAGGTACGACCTACGAGCAGTACTTC. Translation: CASSGTGTTYEQYF.